This is a list of T cell receptor beta chains from one sample in a study of T cell repertoires in cytomegalovirus infection. One entry per CDR3 protein results from TCRdb running MiXCR on the reads. The profile shows 150,000 to 200,000 distinct CDR3 sequences, around an eighth of them singletons. Sequencing was performed on PBMCs. These receptors originate from a human donor in good health (CMV status not recorded). Some clones in this sample may be carry-over from other donors' samples. The CDR3 runs from the conserved cysteine through the conserved F or W. The D gene is left open where the match is weak. Clone size is shown for a subset of rows, as once, few, many or a class of expanded clone.

size	D	length	J	V	CDR3	DNA
-	-	15	TRBJ1-2	TRBV2	CAGSEESGGNYGYTF	TGTGCCGGCAGTGAAGAATCCGGGGGTAACTATGGCTACACCTTC
-	TRBD1	18	TRBJ1-1	TRBV12-5	CASGLVLDRVIRNTEAFF	TGTGCTAGTGGTTTGGTACTAGACAGGGTAATTAGGAACACTGAAGCTTTCTTT
few	-	14	TRBJ1-1	TRBV6-1	CASRLTRTNTEAFF	TGTGCCAGCAGGCTTACAAGGACGAACACTGAAGCTTTCTTT
many	-	15	TRBJ2-7	TRBV29-1	CSVLVWQLASYEQYF	TGCAGCGTTTTAGTGTGGCAACTCGCTTCCTACGAGCAGTACTTC
-	-	11	TRBJ2-7	TRBV28	CASRTVYEQYF	TGTGCCAGCAGGACGGTTTACGAGCAGTACTTC
-	TRBD2	15	TRBJ2-5	TRBV4-2	CASSQGTSGQETQYF	TGTGCCAGCAGCCAAGGGACTAGCGGCCAAGAGACCCAGTACTTC
many	-	14	TRBJ2-1	TRBV28	CASSSPSQRDEQFF	TGTGCCAGCAGTTCGCCCTCACAACGGGATGAGCAGTTCTTC
-	TRBD1	16	TRBJ1-2	TRBV4-1	CASSPLRTGVNYGYTF	TGCGCCAGCAGCCCCCTCCGGACAGGGGTTAACTATGGCTACACCTTC
few	TRBD2	14	TRBJ2-1	TRBV15	CATRPTSAYNEQFF	TGTGCCACCAGACCGACTAGCGCATACAATGAGCAGTTCTTC
many	-	17	TRBJ2-3	TRBV7-2	CASSSRMVSGSTDTQYF	TGTGCCAGCAGCTCCAGAATGGTTAGCGGTAGCACAGATACGCAGTATTTT
many	-	16	TRBJ1-2	TRBV7-2	CASSLPQGSNNYGYTF	TGTGCCAGCAGCTTACCTCAGGGGTCAAATAACTATGGCTACACCTTC
-	-	14	TRBJ2-7	TRBV12-3/TRBV12-4	CASSFGVALYEQYF	TGTGCCAGCAGTTTCGGTGTAGCTTTGTACGAGCAGTACTTC
many	-	13	TRBJ2-6	TRBV28	CASTTGGANVLTF	TGTGCCAGCACTACAGGGGGGGCCAACGTCCTGACTTTC
-	-	15	TRBJ2-5	TRBV7-6	CASSYPMDAEETQYF	TGTGCCAGCAGCTATCCCATGGACGCCGAAGAGACCCAGTACTTC
many	-	15	TRBJ2-7	TRBV19	CASSIQPSEPYEQYF	TGTGCCAGTAGTATTCAGCCTAGCGAGCCCTACGAGCAGTACTTC
many	-	16	TRBJ1-2	TRBV7-8	CASSLEAQSPAYGYTF	TGTGCCAGCAGCTTAGAAGCCCAGAGCCCCGCCTATGGCTACACCTTC
many	TRBD1	17	TRBJ2-2	TRBV7-6	CASSLPRTGGPAGELFF	TGTGCCAGCAGCTTACCGCGGACAGGGGGTCCGGCCGGGGAGCTGTTTTTT
few	TRBD1	15	TRBJ2-7	TRBV19	CASSVAGTATYEQYF	TGTGCCAGTAGTGTCGCCGGGACAGCCACCTACGAGCAGTACTTC